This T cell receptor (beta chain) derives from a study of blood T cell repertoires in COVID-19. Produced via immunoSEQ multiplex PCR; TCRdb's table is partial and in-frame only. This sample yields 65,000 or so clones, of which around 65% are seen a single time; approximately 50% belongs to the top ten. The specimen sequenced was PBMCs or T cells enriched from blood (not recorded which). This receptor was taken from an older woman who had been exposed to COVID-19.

CDR3 DNA sequence: TGTGCCAGCAGTTTATCCAGGGAGGGAATGTTAGCCAAAAACATTCAGTACTTC. Translation: CASSLSREGMLAKNIQYF. The chain employs TRBV6-2 or TRBV6-3 and TRBJ2-4; 7 bases align to TRBD2. There are 18 residues in the CDR3. Germline assignment: CDR1 MNHEY and CDR2 SVGEGT. V gave up 4 bases and J gave up 0 bases; unmatched junction bases: 12.